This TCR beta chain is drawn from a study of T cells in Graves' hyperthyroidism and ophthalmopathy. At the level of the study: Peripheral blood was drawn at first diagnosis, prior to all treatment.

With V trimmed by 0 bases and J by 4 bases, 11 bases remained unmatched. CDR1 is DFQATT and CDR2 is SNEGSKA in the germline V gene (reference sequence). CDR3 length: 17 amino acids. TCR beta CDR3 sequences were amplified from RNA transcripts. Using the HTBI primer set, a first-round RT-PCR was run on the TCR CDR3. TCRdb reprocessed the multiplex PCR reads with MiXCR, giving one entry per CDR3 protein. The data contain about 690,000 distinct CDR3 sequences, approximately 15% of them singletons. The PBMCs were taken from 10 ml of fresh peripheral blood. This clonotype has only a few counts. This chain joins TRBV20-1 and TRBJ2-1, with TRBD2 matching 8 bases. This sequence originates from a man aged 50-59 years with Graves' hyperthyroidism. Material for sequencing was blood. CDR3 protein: CSARDFPLAGRYNEQFF. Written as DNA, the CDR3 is TGCAGTGCTAGAGACTTCCCCTTAGCGGGAAGGTACAATGAGCAGTTCTTC.